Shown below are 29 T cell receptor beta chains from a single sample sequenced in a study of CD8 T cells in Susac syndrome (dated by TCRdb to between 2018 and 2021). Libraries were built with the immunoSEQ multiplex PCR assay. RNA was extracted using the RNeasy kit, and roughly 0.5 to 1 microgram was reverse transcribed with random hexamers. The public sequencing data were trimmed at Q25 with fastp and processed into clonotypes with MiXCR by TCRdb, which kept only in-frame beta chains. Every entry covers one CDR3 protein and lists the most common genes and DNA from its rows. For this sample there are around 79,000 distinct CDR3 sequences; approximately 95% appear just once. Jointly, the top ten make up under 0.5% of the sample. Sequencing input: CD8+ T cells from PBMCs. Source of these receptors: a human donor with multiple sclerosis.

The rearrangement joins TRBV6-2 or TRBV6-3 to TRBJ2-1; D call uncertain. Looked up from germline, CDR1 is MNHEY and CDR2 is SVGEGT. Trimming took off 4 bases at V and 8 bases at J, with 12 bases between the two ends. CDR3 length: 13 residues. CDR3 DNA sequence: TGTGCCAGCAGTTCGAGGACCGTGGATGAGCAGTTCTTC. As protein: CASSSRTVDEQFF.

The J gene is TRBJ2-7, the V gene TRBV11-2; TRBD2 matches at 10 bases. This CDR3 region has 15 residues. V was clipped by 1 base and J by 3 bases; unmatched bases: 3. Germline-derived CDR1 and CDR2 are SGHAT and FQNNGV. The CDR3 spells CASSLVSSGSYEQYF. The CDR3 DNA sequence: TGTGCCAGCAGCTTAGTGTCTAGCGGGAGCTACGAGCAGTACTTC.

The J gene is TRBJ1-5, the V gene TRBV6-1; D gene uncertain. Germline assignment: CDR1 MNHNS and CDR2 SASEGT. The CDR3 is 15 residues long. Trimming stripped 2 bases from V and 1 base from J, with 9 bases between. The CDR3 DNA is TGTGCCAGCAGTGAATTGAGGGCGAGCAATCAGCCCCAGCATTTT. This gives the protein CASSELRASNQPQHF.

CDR3 sequence: CASSQQGEGEQYF. The CDR3 DNA sequence: TGCGCCAGCAGCCAACAGGGGGAGGGCGAGCAGTACTTC. The chain is built from TRBV4-1 and TRBJ2-7; D is tentatively TRBD1 or TRBD2 (7 bases each). Germline V gene lookup returns CDR1 MGHRA and CDR2 YSYEKL. V was cut by 2 bases and J by 6 bases, with 11 bases left in between. The CDR3 has 13 amino acids.

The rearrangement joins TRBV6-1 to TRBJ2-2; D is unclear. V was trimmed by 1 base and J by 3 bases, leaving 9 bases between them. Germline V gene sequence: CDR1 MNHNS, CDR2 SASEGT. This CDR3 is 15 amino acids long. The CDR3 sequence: CASSEGIGDTGELFF. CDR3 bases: TGTGCCAGCAGTGAAGGGATAGGAGACACCGGGGAGCTGTTTTTT.

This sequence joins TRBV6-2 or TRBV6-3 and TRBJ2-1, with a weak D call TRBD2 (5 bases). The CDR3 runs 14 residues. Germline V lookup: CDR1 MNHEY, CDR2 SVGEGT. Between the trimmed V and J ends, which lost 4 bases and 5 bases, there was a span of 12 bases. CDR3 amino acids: CASSFSSGNNEQFF. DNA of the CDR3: TGTGCCAGCAGTTTCTCGTCGGGGAACAATGAGCAGTTCTTC.

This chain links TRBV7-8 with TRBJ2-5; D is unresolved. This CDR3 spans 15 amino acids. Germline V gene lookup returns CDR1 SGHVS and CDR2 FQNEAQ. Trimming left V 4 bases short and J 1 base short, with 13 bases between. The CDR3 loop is CASSSGRRLQETQYF. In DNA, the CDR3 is TGTGCCAGCAGCTCAGGACGGAGACTCCAAGAGACCCAGTACTTC.

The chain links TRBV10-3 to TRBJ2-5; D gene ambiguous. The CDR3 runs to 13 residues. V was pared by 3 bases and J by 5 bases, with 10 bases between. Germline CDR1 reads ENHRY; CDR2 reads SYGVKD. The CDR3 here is CAISDDPSETQYF. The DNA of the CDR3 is TGTGCCATCAGTGATGACCCTTCCGAGACCCAGTACTTC.

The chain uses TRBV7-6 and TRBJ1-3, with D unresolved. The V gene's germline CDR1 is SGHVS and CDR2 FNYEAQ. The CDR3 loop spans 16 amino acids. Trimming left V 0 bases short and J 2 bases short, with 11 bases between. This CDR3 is CASSLAEQWTGNTIYF. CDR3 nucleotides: TGTGCCAGCAGCTTAGCCGAGCAGTGGACTGGAAACACCATATATTTT.

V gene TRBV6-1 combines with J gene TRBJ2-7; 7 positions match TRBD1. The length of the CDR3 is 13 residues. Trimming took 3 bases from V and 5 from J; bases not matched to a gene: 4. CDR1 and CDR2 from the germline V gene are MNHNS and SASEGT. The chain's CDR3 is CASSDLQGNEQYF. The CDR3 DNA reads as TGTGCCAGCAGTGACCTACAGGGGAACGAGCAGTACTTC.

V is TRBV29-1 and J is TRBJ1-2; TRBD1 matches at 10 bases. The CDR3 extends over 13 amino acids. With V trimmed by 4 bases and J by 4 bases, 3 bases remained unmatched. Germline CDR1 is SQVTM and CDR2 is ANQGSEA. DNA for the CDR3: TGCAGCGTTGGGGGACAGGGGCCCTATGGCTACACCTTC. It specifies CSVGGQGPYGYTF. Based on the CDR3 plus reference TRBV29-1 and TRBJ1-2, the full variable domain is SAVISQKPSRDICQRGTSLTIQCQVDSQVTMMFWYRQQPGQSLTLIATANQGSEATYESGFVIDKFPISRPNLTFSTLTVSNMSPEDSSIYLCSVGGQGPYGYTFGSGTRLTVV.

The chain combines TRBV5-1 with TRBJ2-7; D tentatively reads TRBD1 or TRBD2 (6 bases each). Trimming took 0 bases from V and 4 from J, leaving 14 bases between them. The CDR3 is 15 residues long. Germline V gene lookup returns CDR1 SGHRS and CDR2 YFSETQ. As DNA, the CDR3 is TGCGCCAGCAGCTTGGCCCCGGGGGCCTATTACGAGCAGTACTTC. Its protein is CASSLAPGAYYEQYF.

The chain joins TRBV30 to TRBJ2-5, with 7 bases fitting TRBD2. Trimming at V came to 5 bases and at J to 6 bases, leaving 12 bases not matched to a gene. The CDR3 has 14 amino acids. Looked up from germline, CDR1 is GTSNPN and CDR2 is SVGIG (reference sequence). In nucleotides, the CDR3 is TGTGCCTGGGATTGGGTTGGGGGGGGAAAGACCCAGTACTTC. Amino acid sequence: CAWDWVGGGKTQYF.

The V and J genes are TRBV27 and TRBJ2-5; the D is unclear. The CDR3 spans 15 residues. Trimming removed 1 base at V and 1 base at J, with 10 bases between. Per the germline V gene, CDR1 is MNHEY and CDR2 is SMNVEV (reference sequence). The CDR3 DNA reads TGTGCCAGCAGTTTATATCCTGCGCCCCAAGAGACCCAGTACTTC. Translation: CASSLYPAPQETQYF.

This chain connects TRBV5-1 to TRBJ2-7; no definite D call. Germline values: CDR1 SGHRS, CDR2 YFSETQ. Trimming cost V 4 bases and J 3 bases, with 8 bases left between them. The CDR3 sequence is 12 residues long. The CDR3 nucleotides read TGCGCCAGCAGCCCCGCCTTCTACGAGCAGTACTTC. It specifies CASSPAFYEQYF.

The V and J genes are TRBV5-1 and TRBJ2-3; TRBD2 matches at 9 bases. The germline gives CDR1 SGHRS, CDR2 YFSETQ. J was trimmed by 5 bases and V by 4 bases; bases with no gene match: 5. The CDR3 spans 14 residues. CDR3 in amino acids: CASSLSSGGDTQYF. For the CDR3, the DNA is TGCGCCAGCAGCCTGAGTAGCGGGGGAGATACGCAGTATTTT.

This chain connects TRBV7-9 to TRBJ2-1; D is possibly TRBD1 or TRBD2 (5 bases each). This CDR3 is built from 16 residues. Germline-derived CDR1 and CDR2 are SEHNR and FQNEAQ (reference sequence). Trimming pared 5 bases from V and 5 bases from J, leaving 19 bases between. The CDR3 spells CASSQSGDPTHNEQFF. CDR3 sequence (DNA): TGTGCCAGCAGCCAAAGTGGGGACCCAACTCACAATGAGCAGTTCTTC.

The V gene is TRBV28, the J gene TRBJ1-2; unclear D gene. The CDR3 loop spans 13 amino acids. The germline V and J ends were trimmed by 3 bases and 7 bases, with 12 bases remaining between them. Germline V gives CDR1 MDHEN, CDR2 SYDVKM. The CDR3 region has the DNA TGTGCCAGCAGTTTTCGAGCTTCGGGTGGCTACACCTTC. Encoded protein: CASSFRASGGYTF.

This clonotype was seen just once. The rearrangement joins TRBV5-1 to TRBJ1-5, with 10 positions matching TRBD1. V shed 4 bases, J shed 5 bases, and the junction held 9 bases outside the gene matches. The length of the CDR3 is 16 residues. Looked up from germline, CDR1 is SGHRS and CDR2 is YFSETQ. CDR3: CASSIEAGQGYQPQHF. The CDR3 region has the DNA TGCGCCAGCAGCATCGAAGCGGGACAGGGGTATCAGCCCCAGCATTTT.

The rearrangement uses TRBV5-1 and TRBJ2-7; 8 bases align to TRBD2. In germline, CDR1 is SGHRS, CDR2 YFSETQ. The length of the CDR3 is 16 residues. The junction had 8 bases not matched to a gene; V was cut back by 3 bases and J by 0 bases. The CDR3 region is CASSSGLAGSSYEQYF. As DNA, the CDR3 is TGCGCCAGCAGCTCCGGACTAGCTGGGAGCTCCTACGAGCAGTACTTC.

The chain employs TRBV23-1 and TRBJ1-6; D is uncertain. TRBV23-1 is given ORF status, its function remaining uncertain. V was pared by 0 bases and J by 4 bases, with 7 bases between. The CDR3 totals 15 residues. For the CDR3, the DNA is TGCGCCAGCAGTCAATCACCCGCTTATAATTCACCCCTCCACTTT. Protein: CASSQSPAYNSPLHF.

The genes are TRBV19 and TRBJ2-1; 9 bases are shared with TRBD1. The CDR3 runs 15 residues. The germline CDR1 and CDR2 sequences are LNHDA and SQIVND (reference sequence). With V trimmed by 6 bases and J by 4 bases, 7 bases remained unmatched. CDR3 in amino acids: CASRRGTGIYNEQFF. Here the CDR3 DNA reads TGTGCCAGTAGAAGGGGGACAGGGATTTACAATGAGCAGTTCTTC.

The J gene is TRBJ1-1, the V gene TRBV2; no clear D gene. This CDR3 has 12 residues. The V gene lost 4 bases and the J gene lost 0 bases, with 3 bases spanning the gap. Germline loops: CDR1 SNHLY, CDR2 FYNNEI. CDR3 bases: TGTGCCAGCAGTGGCTTGAACACTGAAGCTTTCTTT. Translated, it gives CASSGLNTEAFF.

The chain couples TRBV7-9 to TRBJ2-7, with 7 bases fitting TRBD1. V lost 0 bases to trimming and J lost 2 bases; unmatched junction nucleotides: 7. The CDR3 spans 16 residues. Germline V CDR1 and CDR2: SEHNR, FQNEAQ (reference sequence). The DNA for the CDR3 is TGTGCCAGCAGCTTAGCCGGGACAGTGGAAACCTACGAGCAGTACTTC. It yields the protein CASSLAGTVETYEQYF.

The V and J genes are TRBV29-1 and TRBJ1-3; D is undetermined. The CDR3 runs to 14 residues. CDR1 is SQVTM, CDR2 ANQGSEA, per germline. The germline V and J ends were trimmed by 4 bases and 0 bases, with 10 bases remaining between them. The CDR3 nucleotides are TGCAGCGTTGTGGTACCAGACTCTGGAAACACCATATATTTT. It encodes CSVVVPDSGNTIYF.

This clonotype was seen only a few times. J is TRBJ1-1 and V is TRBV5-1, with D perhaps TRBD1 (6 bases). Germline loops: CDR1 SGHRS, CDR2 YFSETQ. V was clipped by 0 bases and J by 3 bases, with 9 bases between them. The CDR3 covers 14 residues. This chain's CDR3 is CASSLAAGDTEAFF. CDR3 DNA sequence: TGCGCCAGCAGCTTGGCTGCAGGGGACACTGAAGCTTTCTTT.

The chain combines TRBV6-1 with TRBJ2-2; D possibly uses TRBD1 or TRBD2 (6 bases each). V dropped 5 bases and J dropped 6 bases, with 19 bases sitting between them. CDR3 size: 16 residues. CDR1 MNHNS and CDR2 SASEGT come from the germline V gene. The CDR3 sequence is CASSTSGGPRAGELFF. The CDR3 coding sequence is TGTGCCAGCAGTACCTCCGGGGGCCCGCGGGCCGGGGAGCTGTTTTTT.

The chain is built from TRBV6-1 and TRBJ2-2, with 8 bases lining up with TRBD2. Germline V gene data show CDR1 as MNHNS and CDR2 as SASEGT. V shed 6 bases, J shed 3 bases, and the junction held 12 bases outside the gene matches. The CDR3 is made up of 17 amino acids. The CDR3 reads CASSQSTSAFYTGELFF. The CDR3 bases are TGTGCCAGCAGCCAGTCGACTAGCGCTTTCTACACCGGGGAGCTGTTTTTT.

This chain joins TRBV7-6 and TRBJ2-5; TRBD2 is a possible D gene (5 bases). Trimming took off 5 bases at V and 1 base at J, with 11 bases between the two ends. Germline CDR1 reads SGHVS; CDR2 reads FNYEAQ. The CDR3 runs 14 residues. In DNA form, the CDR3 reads TGTGCCAGCAGCCCGCAGCGGATCCAAGAGACCCAGTACTTC. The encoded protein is CASSPQRIQETQYF.